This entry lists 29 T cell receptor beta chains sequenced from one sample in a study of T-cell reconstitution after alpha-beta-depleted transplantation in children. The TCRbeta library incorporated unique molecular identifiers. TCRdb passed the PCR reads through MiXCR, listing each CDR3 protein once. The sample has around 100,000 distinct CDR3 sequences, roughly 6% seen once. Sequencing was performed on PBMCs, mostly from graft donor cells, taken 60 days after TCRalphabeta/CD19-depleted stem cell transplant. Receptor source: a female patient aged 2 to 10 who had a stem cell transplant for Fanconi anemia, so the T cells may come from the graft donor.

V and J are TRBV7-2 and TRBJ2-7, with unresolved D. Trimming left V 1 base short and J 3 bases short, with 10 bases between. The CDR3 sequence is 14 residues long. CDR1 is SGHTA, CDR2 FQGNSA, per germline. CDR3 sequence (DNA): TGTGCCAGCAGCTTAGGGGCCTCGTACTACGAGCAGTACTTC. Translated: CASSLGASYYEQYF.

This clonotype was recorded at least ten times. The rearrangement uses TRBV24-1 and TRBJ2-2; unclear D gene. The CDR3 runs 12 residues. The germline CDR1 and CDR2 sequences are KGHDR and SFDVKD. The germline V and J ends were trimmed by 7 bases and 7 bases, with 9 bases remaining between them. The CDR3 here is CATSELGGELFF. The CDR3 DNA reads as TGTGCCACCAGCGAACTTGGCGGGGAGCTGTTTTTT.

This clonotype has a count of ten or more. Here the CDR3 reads CAISARDRNTIYF. The CDR3 region has the DNA TGTGCCATCAGTGCGAGGGACCGAAACACCATATATTTT. The rearrangement joins TRBV10-3 to TRBJ1-3; a weak D match, TRBD1 (5 bases). Germline V gene sequence: CDR1 ENHRY, CDR2 SYGVKD. The CDR3 is 13 amino acids. V lost 4 bases and J 5 bases, leaving 9 bases between the germline ends.

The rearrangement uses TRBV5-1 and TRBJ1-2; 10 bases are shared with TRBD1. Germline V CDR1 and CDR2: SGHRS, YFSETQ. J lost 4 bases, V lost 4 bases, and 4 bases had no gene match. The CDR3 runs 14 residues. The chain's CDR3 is CASSTGQGTYGYTF. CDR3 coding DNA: TGCGCCAGCAGCACGGGACAGGGGACCTATGGCTACACCTTC.

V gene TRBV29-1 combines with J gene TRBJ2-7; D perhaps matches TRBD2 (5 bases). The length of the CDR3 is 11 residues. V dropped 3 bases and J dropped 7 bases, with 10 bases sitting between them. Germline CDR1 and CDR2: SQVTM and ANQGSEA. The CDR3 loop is CSVDSGGEQYF. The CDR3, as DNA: TGCAGCGTTGACTCAGGAGGAGAGCAGTACTTC.

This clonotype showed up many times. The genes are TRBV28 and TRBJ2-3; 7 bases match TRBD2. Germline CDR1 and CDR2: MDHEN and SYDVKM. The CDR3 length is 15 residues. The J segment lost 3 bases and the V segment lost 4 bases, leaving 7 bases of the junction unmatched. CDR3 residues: CASSSIAGGTDTQYF. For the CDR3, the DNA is TGTGCCAGCAGTTCCATAGCGGGTGGAACAGATACGCAGTATTTT.

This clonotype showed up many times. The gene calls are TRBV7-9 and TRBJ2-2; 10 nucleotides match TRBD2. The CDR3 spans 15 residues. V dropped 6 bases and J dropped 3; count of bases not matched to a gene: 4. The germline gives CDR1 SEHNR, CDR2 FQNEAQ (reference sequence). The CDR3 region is CASRAAGGDTGELFF. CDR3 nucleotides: TGTGCCAGCAGGGCAGCGGGAGGGGACACCGGGGAGCTGTTTTTT. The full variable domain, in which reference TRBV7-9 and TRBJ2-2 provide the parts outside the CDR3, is DTGVSQNPRHKITKRGQNVTFRCDPISEHNRLYWYRQTLGQGPEFLTYFQNEAQLEKSRLLSDRFSAERPKGSFSTLEIQRTEQGDSAMYLCASRAAGGDTGELFFGEGSRLTVL.

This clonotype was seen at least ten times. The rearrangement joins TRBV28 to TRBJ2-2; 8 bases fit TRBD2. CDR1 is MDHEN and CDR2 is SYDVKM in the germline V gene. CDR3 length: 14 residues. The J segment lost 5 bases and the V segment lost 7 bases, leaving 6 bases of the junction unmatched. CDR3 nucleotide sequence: TGTGCCAGCACCGAGGCGGGAGGAACCGGGGAGCTGTTTTTT. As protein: CASTEAGGTGELFF.

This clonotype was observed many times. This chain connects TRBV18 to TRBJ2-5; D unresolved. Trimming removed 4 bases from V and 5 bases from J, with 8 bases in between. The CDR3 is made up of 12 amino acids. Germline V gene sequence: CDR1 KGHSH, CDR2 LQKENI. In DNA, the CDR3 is TGTGCCAGCTCACTCTCGGCCGAGACCCAGTACTTC. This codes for CASSLSAETQYF.

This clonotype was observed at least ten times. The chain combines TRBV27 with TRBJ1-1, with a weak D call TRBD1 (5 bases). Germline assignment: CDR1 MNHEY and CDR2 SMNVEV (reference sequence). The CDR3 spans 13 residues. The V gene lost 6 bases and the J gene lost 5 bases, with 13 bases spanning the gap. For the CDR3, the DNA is TGTGCCAGCAGCCTTACAGAGGGGACTGAAGCTTTCTTT. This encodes CASSLTEGTEAFF.

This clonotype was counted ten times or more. The CDR3 DNA reads as TGTGCCAGCAGGACTAGCGGGGGTAACCATGAGCAGTTCTTC. This encodes CASRTSGGNHEQFF. V gene TRBV6-1 combines with J gene TRBJ2-1; 12 bases line up with TRBD2. The CDR3 is 14 amino acids. Germline V gene data show CDR1 as MNHNS and CDR2 as SASEGT. The trim removed 6 bases at V and 8 bases at J, leaving 5 bases unmatched.

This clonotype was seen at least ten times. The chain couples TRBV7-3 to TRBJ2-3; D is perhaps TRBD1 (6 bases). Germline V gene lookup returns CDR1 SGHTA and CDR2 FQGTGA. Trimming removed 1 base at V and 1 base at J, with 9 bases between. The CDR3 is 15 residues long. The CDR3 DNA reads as TGTGCCAGCAGCTTAATTTCAGGGGGCACAGATACGCAGTATTTT. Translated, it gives CASSLISGGTDTQYF.

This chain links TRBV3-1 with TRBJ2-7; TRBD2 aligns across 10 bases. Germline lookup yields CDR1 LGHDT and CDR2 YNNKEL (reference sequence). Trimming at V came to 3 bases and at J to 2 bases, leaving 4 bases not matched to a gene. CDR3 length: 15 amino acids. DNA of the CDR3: TGTGCCAGCAGCCACGGACTAGCGGATACCTACGAGCAGTACTTC. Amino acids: CASSHGLADTYEQYF.

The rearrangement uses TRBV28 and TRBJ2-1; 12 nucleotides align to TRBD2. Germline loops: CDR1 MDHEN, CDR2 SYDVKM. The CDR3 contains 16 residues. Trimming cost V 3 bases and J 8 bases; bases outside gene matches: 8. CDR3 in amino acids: CASSFFLAGGPDEQFF. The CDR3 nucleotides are TGTGCCAGCAGTTTTTTCCTAGCGGGAGGGCCAGATGAGCAGTTCTTC.

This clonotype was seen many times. CDR3: CSVGQGASIDTQYF. The CDR3 coding sequence is TGCAGCGTTGGACAGGGGGCATCGATAGATACGCAGTATTTT. The chain carries TRBV29-1 and TRBJ2-3; the match to TRBD1 covers 10 bases. CDR3 length: 14 residues. Germline CDR1 and CDR2: SQVTM and ANQGSEA. Unmatched junction bases numbered 6, after V lost 4 bases and J lost 5 bases.

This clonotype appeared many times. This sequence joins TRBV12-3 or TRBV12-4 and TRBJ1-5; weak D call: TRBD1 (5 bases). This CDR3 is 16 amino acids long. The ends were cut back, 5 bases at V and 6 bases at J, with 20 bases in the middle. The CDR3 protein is CASSRKGPRGGQPQHF. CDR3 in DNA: TGTGCCAGCAGTCGAAAGGGGCCGCGAGGTGGTCAGCCCCAGCATTTT.

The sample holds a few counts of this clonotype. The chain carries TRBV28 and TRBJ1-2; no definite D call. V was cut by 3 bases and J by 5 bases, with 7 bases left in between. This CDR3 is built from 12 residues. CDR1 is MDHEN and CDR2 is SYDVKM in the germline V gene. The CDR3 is CASSFHGYGYTF. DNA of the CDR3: TGTGCCAGCAGTTTCCATGGATATGGCTACACCTTC.

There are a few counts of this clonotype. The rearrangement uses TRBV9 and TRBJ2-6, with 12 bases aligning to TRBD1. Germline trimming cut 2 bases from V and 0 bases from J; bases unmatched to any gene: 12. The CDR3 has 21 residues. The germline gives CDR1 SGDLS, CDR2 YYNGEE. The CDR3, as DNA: TGTGCCAGCAGCGTGAAGGGGGGACAGGGGGCCCTCACCTCTGGGGCCAACGTCCTGACTTTC. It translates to CASSVKGGQGALTSGANVLTF.

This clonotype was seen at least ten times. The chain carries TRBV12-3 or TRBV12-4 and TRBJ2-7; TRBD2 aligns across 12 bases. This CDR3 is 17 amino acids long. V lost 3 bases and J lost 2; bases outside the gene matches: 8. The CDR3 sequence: CASSFGLAGFVAYEQYF. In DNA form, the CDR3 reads TGTGCCAGCAGTTTTGGACTAGCGGGATTCGTAGCCTACGAGCAGTACTTC.

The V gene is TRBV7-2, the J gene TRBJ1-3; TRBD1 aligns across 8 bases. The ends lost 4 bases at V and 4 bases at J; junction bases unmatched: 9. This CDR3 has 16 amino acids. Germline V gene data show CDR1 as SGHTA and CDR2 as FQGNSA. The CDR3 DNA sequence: TGTGCCAGCAGCTCATCGACAGGGGTTCCCGGAAACACCATATATTTT. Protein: CASSSSTGVPGNTIYF.

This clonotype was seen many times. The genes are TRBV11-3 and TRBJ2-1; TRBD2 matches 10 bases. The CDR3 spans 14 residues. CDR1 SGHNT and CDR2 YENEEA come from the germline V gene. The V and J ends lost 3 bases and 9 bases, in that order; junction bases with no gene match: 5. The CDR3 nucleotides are TGTGCCAGCAGCTTTACTAGCGGGATTGGTGAGCAGTTCTTC. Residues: CASSFTSGIGEQFF.

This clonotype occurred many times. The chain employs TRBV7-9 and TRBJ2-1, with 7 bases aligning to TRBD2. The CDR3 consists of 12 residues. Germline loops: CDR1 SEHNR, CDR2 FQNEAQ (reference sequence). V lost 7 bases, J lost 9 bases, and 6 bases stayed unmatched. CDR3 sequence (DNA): TGTGCCAGCAACCCCTCGGGGGGTGAGCAGTTCTTC. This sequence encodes CASNPSGGEQFF.

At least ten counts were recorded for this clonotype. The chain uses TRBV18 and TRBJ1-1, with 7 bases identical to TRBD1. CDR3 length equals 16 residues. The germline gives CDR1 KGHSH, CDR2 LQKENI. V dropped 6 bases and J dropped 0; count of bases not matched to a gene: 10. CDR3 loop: CASSLDPGQMNTEAFF. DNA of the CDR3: TGTGCCAGCTCCCTAGACCCGGGACAGATGAACACTGAAGCTTTCTTT.

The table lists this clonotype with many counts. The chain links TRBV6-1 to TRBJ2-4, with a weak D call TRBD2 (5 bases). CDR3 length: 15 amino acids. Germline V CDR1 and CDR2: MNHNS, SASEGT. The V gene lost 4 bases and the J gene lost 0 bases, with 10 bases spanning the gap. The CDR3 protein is CASSARRLAKNIQYF. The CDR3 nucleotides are TGTGCCAGCAGTGCCAGGAGGTTAGCCAAAAACATTCAGTACTTC.

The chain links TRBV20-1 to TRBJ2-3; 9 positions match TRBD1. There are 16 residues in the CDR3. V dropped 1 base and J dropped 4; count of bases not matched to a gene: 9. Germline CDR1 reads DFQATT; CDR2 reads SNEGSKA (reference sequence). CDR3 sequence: CSARGGGTGPADTQYF. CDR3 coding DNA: TGCAGTGCTAGAGGGGGGGGGACAGGGCCGGCAGATACGCAGTATTTT.

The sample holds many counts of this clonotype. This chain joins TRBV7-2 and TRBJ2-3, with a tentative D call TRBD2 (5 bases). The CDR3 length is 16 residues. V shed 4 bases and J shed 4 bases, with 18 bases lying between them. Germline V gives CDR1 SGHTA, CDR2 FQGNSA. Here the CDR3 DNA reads TGTGCCAGCAGCTCATCTAGCTCCTCCTTCGCAGATACGCAGTATTTT. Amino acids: CASSSSSSSFADTQYF.

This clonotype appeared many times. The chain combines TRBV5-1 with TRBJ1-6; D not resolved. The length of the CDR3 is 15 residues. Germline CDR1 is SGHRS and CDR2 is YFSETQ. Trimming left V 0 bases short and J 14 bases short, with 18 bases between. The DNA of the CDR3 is TGCGCCAGCAGCTTGGGCGGTCACCTAAAGGAGGCCCTCCACTTT. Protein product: CASSLGGHLKEALHF.

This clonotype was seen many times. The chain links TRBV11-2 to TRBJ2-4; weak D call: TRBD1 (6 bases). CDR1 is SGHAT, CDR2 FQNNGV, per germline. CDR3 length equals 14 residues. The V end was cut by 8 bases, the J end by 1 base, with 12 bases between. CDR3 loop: CASGSTGAKNIQYF. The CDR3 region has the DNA TGTGCCAGCGGATCCACAGGGGCCAAAAACATTCAGTACTTC.

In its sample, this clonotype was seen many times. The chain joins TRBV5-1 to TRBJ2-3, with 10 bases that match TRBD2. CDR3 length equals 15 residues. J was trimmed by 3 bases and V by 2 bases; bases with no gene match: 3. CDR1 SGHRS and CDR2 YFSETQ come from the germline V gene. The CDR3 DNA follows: TGCGCCAGCAGCTTTAGCGGGAGGAGGACAGATACGCAGTATTTT. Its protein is CASSFSGRRTDTQYF.